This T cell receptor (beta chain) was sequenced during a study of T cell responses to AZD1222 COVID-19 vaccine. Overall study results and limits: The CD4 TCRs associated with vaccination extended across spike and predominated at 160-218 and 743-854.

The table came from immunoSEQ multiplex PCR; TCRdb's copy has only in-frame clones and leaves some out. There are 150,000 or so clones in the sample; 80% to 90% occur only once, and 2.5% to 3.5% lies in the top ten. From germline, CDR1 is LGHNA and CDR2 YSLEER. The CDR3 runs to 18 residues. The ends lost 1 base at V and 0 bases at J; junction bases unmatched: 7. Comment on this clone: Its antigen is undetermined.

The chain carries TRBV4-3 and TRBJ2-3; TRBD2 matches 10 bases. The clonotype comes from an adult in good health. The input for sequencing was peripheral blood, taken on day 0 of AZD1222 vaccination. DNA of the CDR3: TGCGCCAGCAGCCAAGGTCTAATAGCGGGGGGAAGCACAGATACGCAGTATTTT. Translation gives CASSQGLIAGGSTDTQYF.